Listed below are T cell receptor beta chains from one sample, sequenced in a study of PD-1 blockade in classical Hodgkin lymphoma. The data were produced by immunoSEQ multiplex PCR, yet TCRdb's version contains in-frame clones alone and is incomplete. The data show under 20,000 clones, 86% seen once. The sample in question was peripheral blood mononuclear cells (PBMCs), obtained before the second cycle of nivolumab. The receptor source for this set is a human donor with classical Hodgkin lymphoma. The CDR3 runs from the conserved cysteine through the conserved F or W. The D gene is left open where the match is weak. Clone size is shown for a subset of rows, as once, few, many or a class of expanded clone.

.	15	TRBV5-1	few	TRBJ1-6	TGCGCCAGCAGCCCGACAGGCTCCTATAATTCACCCCTCCACTTT	CASSPTGSYNSPLHF
.	15	TRBV30	.	TRBJ2-2	TGTGCCCGCGGAGCATTACGGGTGGGCACCGGGGAGCTGTTTTTT	CARGALRVGTGELFF
TRBD1	18	TRBV19	.	TRBJ1-2	TGTGCCAGTAGGCAGACAGGGGTTGCCGCGGGTCTTAACTATGGCTACACCTTC	CASRQTGVAAGLNYGYTF
.	15	TRBV4-3	.	TRBJ2-2	TGCGCCAGCAGCCGGGACAACTTGGACACCGGGGAGCTGTTTTTT	CASSRDNLDTGELFF
.	13	TRBV19	.	TRBJ2-3	TGTGCCAGTAGTTCCCTGACTCCAGATACGCAGTATTTT	CASSSLTPDTQYF
.	13	TRBV7-9	.	TRBJ1-2	TGTGCCAGCAGCTTAGGAGTAAGGGATGGCTACACCTTC	CASSLGVRDGYTF
.	15	TRBV7-9	.	TRBJ2-2	TGTGCCAGCAGCCTTCACTTGGTAAACACCGGGGAGCTGTTTTTT	CASSLHLVNTGELFF
TRBD1	13	TRBV6-5	.	TRBJ1-4	TGTGCCAGCAGCGCCGGACAGGGGGAAAAACTGTTTTTT	CASSAGQGEKLFF
.	13	TRBV15	few	TRBJ2-7	TGTGCCACCAGCGAGGGGAGCTCCTACGAGCAGTACTTC	CATSEGSSYEQYF
TRBD1	12	TRBV5-5	.	TRBJ2-2	TGTGCCAGCAGCTTGGGGACAGGGTCGCTGTTTTTT	CASSLGTGSLFF
TRBD2	17	TRBV7-9	.	TRBJ2-3	TGTGCCAGCAGCTTAGGTGGGACTAGCGGGATCACAGATACGCAGTATTTT	CASSLGGTSGITDTQYF
TRBD1	15	TRBV7-9	.	TRBJ2-1	TGTGCCAGCAGCTTAGAAGGGGGCTATGGCAATGAGCAGTTCTTC	CASSLEGGYGNEQFF
TRBD1	14	TRBV7-8	.	TRBJ1-6	TGTGCCAGCAGCCCGGGACAGGGGGCAGGTCCCCTCCACTTT	CASSPGQGAGPLHF
.	13	TRBV29-1	.	TRBJ1-3	TGCAGCGTTGATTTGGGGGAAGGAAACACCATATATTTT	CSVDLGEGNTIYF
TRBD1	16	TRBV5-1	once	TRBJ2-1	TGCGCCAGCAGCTTGAACGGACAGGGATTAAGCAATGAGCAGTTCTTC	CASSLNGQGLSNEQFF
.	13	TRBV6-5	.	TRBJ1-2	TGTGCCAGCAGTTATTTGGCGAGTGCGGGCTACACCTTC	CASSYLASAGYTF
TRBD2	17	TRBV4-2	.	TRBJ2-3	TGTGCCAGCAGCCAAGATGCGCTAGCGGGGGGTACAGATACGCAGTATTTT	CASSQDALAGGTDTQYF
.	12	TRBV23-1	.	TRBJ2-7	TGCGCCAGCAGTCGTCAGGGATACGAGCAGTACTTC	CASSRQGYEQYF
.	14	TRBV5-1	.	TRBJ2-7	TGCGCCAGCAGCTCTGGTGGGCCCTCCTACGAGCAGTACTTC	CASSSGGPSYEQYF
.	15	TRBV6-6	.	TRBJ2-7	TGTGCCAGCAGTTCCCCGGAGGGGGACGCCTACGAGCAGTACTTC	CASSSPEGDAYEQYF
TRBD1	15	TRBV6-6	few	TRBJ1-2	TGTGCCAGCAGTTACTCAACAGGGGGCATCGATGGCTACACCTTC	CASSYSTGGIDGYTF
.	15	TRBV5-1	.	TRBJ1-2	TGCGCCAGCAGCTTCCTGGGTACAGGCCCCTATGGCTACACCTTC	CASSFLGTGPYGYTF
TRBD1	14	TRBV5-1	.	TRBJ2-2	TGCGCCAGCAGCTTCGGGACAGTAACGGGTGAGCTGTTTTTT	CASSFGTVTGELFF
TRBD1	14	TRBV18	.	TRBJ2-7	TGTGCCAGCTCACCTACAGGGGGCGGGAACGAGCAGTACTTC	CASSPTGGGNEQYF
.	13	TRBV5-1	.	TRBJ2-5	TGCGCCAGCAGCTTGTCATTATCAGAGACCCAGTACTTC	CASSLSLSETQYF
TRBD2	16	TRBV7-7	.	TRBJ2-5	TGTGCTAGCAGCCTAAGCCCGACTAGCGGACAAGAGACCCAGTACTTC	CASSLSPTSGQETQYF
.	13	TRBV27	.	TRBJ2-7	TGTGCCAGCAGTCCGGGTTTACGGTTAGAGCAGTACTTC	CASSPGLRLEQYF
.	13	TRBV4-3	.	TRBJ1-1	TGCGCCAGCAGCCAAGTTTTGAACACTGAAGCTTTCTTT	CASSQVLNTEAFF
.	15	TRBV4-3	.	TRBJ2-5	TGCGCCAGCAGCCAAGGAACAGGCCAGTGGGAGACCCAGTACTTC	CASSQGTGQWETQYF
TRBD1	15	TRBV5-1	once	TRBJ2-7	TGCGCCAGCAGCTTGGGACAGGGTTTCTCCTACGAGCAGTACTTC	CASSLGQGFSYEQYF
.	15	TRBV23-1	.	TRBJ2-5	TGCGCCAGCAGTCAATCGGGCATCGGGGTAGAGACCCAGTACTTC	CASSQSGIGVETQYF
.	15	TRBV6-6	.	TRBJ2-7	TGTGCCAGCTCCCGGGGGCGAGCCTTTAACTACGAGCAGTACTTC	CASSRGRAFNYEQYF
.	14	TRBV5-1	.	TRBJ2-5	TGCGCCAGCAGCGAGATGAACTTCCAAGAGACCCAGTACTTC	CASSEMNFQETQYF
.	12	TRBV5-1	.	TRBJ2-5	TGCGCCAGCAGCTTACTACAAGAGACCCAGTACTTC	CASSLLQETQYF
TRBD1	14	TRBV5-1	.	TRBJ1-5	TGCGCCAGCAGTCCGGGACAGGGGGGTCAGCCCCAGCATTTT	CASSPGQGGQPQHF
TRBD1	15	TRBV5-1	.	TRBJ2-1	TGCGCCAGCAGCGGGACAGGGGGCGCGAACAATGAGCAGTTCTTC	CASSGTGGANNEQFF
TRBD1	15	TRBV11-2	.	TRBJ1-5	TGTGCCAGCAGCTACAGGGGCCTAAGCAATCAGCCCCAGCATTTT	CASSYRGLSNQPQHF
.	11	TRBV7-2	.	TRBJ1-2	TGTGCCAGCGAAGGGGGAGATGGCTACACCTTC	CASEGGDGYTF
.	14	TRBV4-2	.	TRBJ2-5	TGTGCCAGCAGTGCACCGGGACTTAAAGAGACCCAGTACTTC	CASSAPGLKETQYF
TRBD2	15	TRBV9	.	TRBJ2-1	TGTGCCAGCAGCGCCGCGGGGGGGCAAGGAAATGAGCAGTTCTTC	CASSAAGGQGNEQFF
.	13	TRBV14	.	TRBJ1-2	TGTGCCAGCAGCCAAGTGACAACAGGTGGCTACACCTTC	CASSQVTTGGYTF
.	15	TRBV12-5	.	TRBJ1-2	TGTGCTAGTGGTCCGGGGCCTTCGCGTTCCTATGGCTACACCTTC	CASGPGPSRSYGYTF
TRBD1	15	TRBV5-1	few	TRBJ2-3	TGCGCCAGCAGCTTGTGGACAGGGGATTCAGATACGCAGTATTTT	CASSLWTGDSDTQYF
.	13	TRBV7-9	.	TRBJ1-1	TGTGCCAGCAGCTTAGGGAAGGGGAATAGAGCTTTCTTT	CASSLGKGNRAFF
.	14	TRBV13	.	TRBJ1-6	TGTGCCAGCAGCTTAGGCCTCGGTAATTCACCCCTCCACTTT	CASSLGLGNSPLHF
.	16	TRBV7-8	.	TRBJ1-4	TGTGCCAGCAGCTTAGTTCAGGGTTTGAGCAATGAAAAACTGTTTTTT	CASSLVQGLSNEKLFF
.	13	TRBV7-6	.	TRBJ2-1	TGTGCCAGCAGCTTATTTCAGGGGAATGATCAGTTCTTC	CASSLFQGNDQFF
.	15	TRBV4-2	.	TRBJ1-4	TGTGCCAGCAGCCAAGATGACAGACTGGGAGAAAAACTGTTTTTT	CASSQDDRLGEKLFF
TRBD2	17	TRBV5-1	.	TRBJ2-3	TGCGCCAGCAGCTTGGGAACTAGCGGGGGCTACACAGATACGCAGTATTTT	CASSLGTSGGYTDTQYF
TRBD2	14	TRBV5-4	.	TRBJ2-7	TGTGCCAGCAGCCGGGCGGGGGTCGCCTACGAGCAGTACTTC	CASSRAGVAYEQYF
TRBD1	17	TRBV4-3	.	TRBJ2-1	TGCGCCAGCAGCCGAGGGGGGACAGGGGGCTGGGGCAATGAGCAGTTCTTC	CASSRGGTGGWGNEQFF
.	14	TRBV5-1	once	TRBJ1-1	TGCGCCAGCAGCTTGAATGTCGCGAACACTGAAGCTTTCTTT	CASSLNVANTEAFF
TRBD2	15	TRBV5-1	.	TRBJ2-5	TGCGCCAGCAGGTCTAGCGGGGGGGCCTGGGATGAGCAGTACTTC	CASRSSGGAWDEQYF
TRBD1	14	TRBV6-6	.	TRBJ2-7	TGTGCCAGCAGTTACTCGGGACAGACCTACGAGCAGTACTTC	CASSYSGQTYEQYF
TRBD1	15	TRBV7-9	few	TRBJ1-4	TGTGCCAGCAGCTCTCAGGGGGGTGTTGGCGAAAAACTGTTTTTT	CASSSQGGVGEKLFF
TRBD1	15	TRBV18	.	TRBJ1-5	TGTGCCAGCTCAAAAGGACAGGGAAGCAATCAGCCCCAGCATTTT	CASSKGQGSNQPQHF
TRBD2	16	TRBV9	.	TRBJ2-1	TGTGCCAGCAGCGTCGACGGGGGGGCCATTTTTGATGAGCAGTTCTTC	CASSVDGGAIFDEQFF